This TCR beta chain was captured by sequencing in a study of T cell changes during pregnancy in multiple sclerosis. The germline gives CDR1 MNHNS, CDR2 SASEGT. The V end lost 5 bases, the J end lost 3 bases, and 13 bases lay between the germline ends. The length of the CDR3 is 15 residues. Method: immunoSEQ multiplex PCR; TCRdb's copy keeps in-frame clones and lacks some. The sample gives 60,000 to 65,000 clones, 90% of which show up once; roughly 2.2% is in the top ten. The sample consisted of peripheral blood, taken in the second trimester of pregnancy. The receptor was isolated from a female donor in good health, enrolled as a control in a pregnancy study. This chain joins TRBV6-1 and TRBJ2-2, with D perhaps matching TRBD2 (7 bases). The CDR3 DNA follows: TGTGCCAGCAGTCGAGGGGGGGTCTACACCGGGGAGCTGTTTTTT. Residues: CASSRGGVYTGELFF.